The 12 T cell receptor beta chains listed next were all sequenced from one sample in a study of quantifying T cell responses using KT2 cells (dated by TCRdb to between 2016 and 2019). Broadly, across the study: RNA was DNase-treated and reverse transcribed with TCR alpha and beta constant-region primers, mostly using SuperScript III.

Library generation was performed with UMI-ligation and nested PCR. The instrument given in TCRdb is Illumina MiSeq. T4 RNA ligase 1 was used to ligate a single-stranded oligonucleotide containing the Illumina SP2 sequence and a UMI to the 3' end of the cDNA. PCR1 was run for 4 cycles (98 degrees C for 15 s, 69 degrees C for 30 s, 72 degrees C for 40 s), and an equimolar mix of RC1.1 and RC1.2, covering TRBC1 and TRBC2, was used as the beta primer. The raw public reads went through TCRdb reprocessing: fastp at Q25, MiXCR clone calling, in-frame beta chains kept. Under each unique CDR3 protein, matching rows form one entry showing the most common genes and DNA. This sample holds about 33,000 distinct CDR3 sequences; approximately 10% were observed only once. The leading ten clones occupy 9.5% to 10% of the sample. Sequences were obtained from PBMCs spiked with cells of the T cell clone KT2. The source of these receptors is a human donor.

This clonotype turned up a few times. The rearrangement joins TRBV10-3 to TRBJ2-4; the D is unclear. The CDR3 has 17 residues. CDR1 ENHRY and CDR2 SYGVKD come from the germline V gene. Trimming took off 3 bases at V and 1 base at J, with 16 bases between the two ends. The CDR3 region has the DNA TGTGCCATCAGTGATCCCGAACTGGGAACGGCCAAAAACATTCAGTACTTC. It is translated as CAISDPELGTAKNIQYF.

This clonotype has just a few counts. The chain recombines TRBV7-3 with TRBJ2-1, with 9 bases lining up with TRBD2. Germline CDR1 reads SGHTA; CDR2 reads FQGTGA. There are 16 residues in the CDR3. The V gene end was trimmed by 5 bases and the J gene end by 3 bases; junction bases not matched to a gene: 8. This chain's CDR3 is CASSMVAGASYNEQFF. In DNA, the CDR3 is TGTGCCAGCAGCATGGTAGCGGGAGCAAGCTACAATGAGCAGTTCTTC.

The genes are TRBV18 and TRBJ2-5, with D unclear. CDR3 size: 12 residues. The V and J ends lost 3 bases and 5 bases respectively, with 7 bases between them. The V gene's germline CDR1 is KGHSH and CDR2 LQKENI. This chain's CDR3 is CASSPLPETQYF. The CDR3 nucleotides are TGTGCCAGCTCACCCTTACCGGAGACCCAGTACTTC.

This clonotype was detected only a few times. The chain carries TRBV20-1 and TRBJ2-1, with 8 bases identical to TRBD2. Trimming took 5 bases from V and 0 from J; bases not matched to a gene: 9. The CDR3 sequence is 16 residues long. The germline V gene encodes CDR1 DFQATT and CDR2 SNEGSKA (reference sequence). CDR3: CSALILSGSSYNEQFF. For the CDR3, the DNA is TGCAGTGCTCTTATTCTGAGCGGGAGCTCCTACAATGAGCAGTTCTTC.

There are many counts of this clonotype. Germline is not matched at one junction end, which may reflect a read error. DNA of the CDR3: TGTGCCAGCAGACAAGAGCCGACGACAGATACGCAGTATTTT. It encodes CASRQEPTTDTQYF. The chain couples TRBV3-1 to TRBJ2-3, with unresolved D. The CDR3 has 14 amino acids. Germline V lookup: CDR1 LGHDT, CDR2 YNNKEL (reference sequence).

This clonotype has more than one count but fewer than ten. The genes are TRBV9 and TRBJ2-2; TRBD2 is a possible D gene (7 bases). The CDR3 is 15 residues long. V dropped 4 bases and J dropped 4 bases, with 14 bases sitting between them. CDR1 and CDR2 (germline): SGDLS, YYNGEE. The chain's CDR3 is CASSSRRGGTGELFF. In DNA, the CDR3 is TGTGCCAGCAGCTCCCGGAGGGGGGGCACCGGGGAGCTGTTTTTT.

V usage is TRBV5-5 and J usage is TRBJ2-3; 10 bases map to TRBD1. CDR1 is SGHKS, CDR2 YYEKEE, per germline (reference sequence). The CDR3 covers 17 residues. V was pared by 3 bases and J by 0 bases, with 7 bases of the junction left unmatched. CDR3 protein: CASSSGQGFLSTDTQYF. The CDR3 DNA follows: TGTGCCAGCAGCTCGGGACAGGGGTTCCTTAGCACAGATACGCAGTATTTT.

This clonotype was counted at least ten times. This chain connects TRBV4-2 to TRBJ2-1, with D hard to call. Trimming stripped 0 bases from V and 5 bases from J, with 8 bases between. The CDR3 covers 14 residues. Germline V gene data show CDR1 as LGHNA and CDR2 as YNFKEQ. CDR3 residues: CASSQEGSDNEQFF. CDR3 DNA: TGTGCCAGCAGCCAAGAAGGTTCGGACAATGAGCAGTTCTTC.

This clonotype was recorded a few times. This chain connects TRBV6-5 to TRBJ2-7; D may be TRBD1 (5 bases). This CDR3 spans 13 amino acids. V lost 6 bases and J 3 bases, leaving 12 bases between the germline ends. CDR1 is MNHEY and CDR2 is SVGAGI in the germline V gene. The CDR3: CASSPTDSYEQYF. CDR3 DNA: TGTGCCAGCAGCCCTACCGACAGCTACGAGCAGTACTTC.

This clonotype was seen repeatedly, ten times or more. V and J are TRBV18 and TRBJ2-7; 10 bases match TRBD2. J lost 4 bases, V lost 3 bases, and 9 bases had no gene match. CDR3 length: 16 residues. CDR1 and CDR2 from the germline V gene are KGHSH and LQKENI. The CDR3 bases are TGTGCCAGCTCACCCGAGGGGTGGACTAGCGGTTACGAGCAGTACTTC. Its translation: CASSPEGWTSGYEQYF.

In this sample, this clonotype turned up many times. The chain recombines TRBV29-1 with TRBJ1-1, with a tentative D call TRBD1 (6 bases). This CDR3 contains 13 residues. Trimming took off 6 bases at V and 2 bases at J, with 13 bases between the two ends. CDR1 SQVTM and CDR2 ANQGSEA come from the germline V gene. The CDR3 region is CSVRQDPNTEAFF. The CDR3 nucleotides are TGCAGCGTCAGACAGGACCCTAACACTGAAGCTTTCTTT.

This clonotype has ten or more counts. CDR3 sequence reads: CASPLAGIYTGELFF. The CDR3 DNA reads TGTGCCAGTCCACTAGCGGGGATCTACACCGGGGAGCTGTTTTTT. The rearrangement links TRBV19 to TRBJ2-2; 10 bases align to TRBD2. CDR3 length equals 15 residues. V trimming: 8 bases; J trimming: 3 bases; junction bases outside the gene matches: 6. Looked up from germline, CDR1 is LNHDA and CDR2 is SQIVND (reference sequence).